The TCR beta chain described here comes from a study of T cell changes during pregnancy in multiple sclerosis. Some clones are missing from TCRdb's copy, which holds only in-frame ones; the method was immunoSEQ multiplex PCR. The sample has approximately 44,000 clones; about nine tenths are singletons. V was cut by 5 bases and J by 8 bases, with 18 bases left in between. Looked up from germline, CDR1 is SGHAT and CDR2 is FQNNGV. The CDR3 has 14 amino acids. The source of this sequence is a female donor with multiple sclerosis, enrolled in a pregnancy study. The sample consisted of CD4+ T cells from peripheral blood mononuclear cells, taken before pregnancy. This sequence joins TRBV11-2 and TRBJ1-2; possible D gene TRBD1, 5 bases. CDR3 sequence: CASSLLGGGLGYTF. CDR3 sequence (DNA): TGTGCCAGCAGCCTGTTGGGCGGGGGATTGGGCTACACCTTC.